What follows is one T cell receptor beta chain and its context. This sample is drawn from a study of blood T cell repertoires in COVID-19. The protocol was immunoSEQ multiplex PCR, while the TCRdb copy is restricted to in-frame clones and leaves out a portion. The data contain over 400,000 clones, about 88% of them singletons. Those who participated ranged in age from roughly 18 to 95 years and resided in about two dozen US areas. The sequencing input was PBMCs or T cells enriched from blood (not recorded which). The TCR originated in a woman aged 55 to 70 who had recovered from COVID-19.

This CDR3 is CASSFGTGAEQYF. The CDR3 nucleotides read TGTGCCAGCAGTTTTGGGACAGGTGCCGAGCAGTACTTC. The genes are TRBV12-3 or TRBV12-4 and TRBJ2-7, with 8 bases identical to TRBD1. The CDR3 spans 13 residues. V lost 3 bases and J lost 6; bases outside the gene matches: 4.